What follows are 22 T cell receptor beta chains derived from one specimen sequenced in a study of patients and donors after allogeneic stem cell transplantation. TCRdb itself ran the RT-PCR reads through MiXCR, one entry per CDR3 protein. The data hold more than 75,000 distinct CDR3 sequences, with roughly 5.2% observed a single time. Specimen: blood, either unsorted or a sorted T cell fraction (not recorded which). The receptors were gathered from a human donor who was either an allogeneic HSCT recipient or a stem cell or donor lymphocyte infusion donor (not recorded which). It is not recorded whose cells these are; they may come from a transplant donor.

The sample holds many counts of this clonotype. This chain joins TRBV7-6 and TRBJ2-5; D call uncertain. Germline V lookup: CDR1 SGHVS, CDR2 FNYEAQ. This CDR3 has 13 residues. Trimming took 1 base from V and 5 from J, leaving 8 bases between them. The CDR3 protein is CASSLGVGETQYF. DNA of the CDR3: TGTGCCAGCAGCTTAGGTGTAGGGGAGACCCAGTACTTC.

This clonotype was found once. V is TRBV6-1 and J is TRBJ2-3; 8 bases match TRBD1. The CDR3 is 15 amino acids. Germline V lookup: CDR1 MNHNS, CDR2 SASEGT. V lost 7 bases and J lost 2; bases outside the gene matches: 8. The DNA for the CDR3 is TGTGCCAGCACAAGGACAGGGAATCCCACAGATACGCAGTATTTT. Translating it yields CASTRTGNPTDTQYF.

This clonotype was counted many times. The chain carries TRBV2 and TRBJ2-2, with TRBD2 matching 13 bases. The germline V gene has CDR1 SNHLY and CDR2 FYNNEI. The junction had 9 bases not matched to a gene; V was cut back by 5 bases and J by 0 bases. This CDR3 contains 19 residues. This chain's CDR3 is CASSPTSGGTLANTGELFF. Here the CDR3 DNA reads TGTGCCAGCAGTCCGACTAGCGGGGGGACATTAGCGAACACCGGGGAGCTGTTTTTT.

In this sample, this clonotype turned up many times. The rearrangement uses TRBV5-6 and TRBJ2-5; no reliable D call. Germline V gene lookup returns CDR1 SGHDT and CDR2 YYEEEE. CDR3 length: 14 residues. V gave up 0 bases and J gave up 6 bases, with 12 bases separating them. This CDR3 is CASSLGSGWQTQYF. The CDR3 DNA sequence: TGTGCCAGCAGCTTGGGATCCGGTTGGCAGACCCAGTACTTC.

The J gene is TRBJ1-2, the V gene TRBV7-6; D possibly corresponds to TRBD1 (5 bases). The germline CDR1 and CDR2 sequences are SGHVS and FNYEAQ. V dropped 2 bases and J dropped 4 bases, with 14 bases sitting between them. This CDR3 spans 15 amino acids. The CDR3 DNA reads TGTGCCAGCAGCTTACTGGGGGTCGACCCCTATGGCTACACCTTC. It codes for CASSLLGVDPYGYTF.

This clonotype was detected a few times. The chain employs TRBV4-1 and TRBJ1-1; D uncertain. Deletions cut 0 bases from V and 4 bases from J, with 12 bases between. Germline V gene lookup returns CDR1 MGHRA and CDR2 YSYEKL. This CDR3 has 15 amino acids. The DNA for the CDR3 is TGCGCCAGCAGCCAAGATCTGGACCTGGGCACTGAAGCTTTCTTT. This encodes CASSQDLDLGTEAFF.

This clonotype occurred many times. The rearrangement joins TRBV5-1 to TRBJ1-2; TRBD1 aligns across 7 bases. The CDR3 is 14 amino acids. Germline lookup yields CDR1 SGHRS and CDR2 YFSETQ. Trimming took 4 bases from V and 5 from J; bases not matched to a gene: 8. The CDR3 loop is CASSPQGPAYGYTF. The DNA of the CDR3 is TGCGCCAGCAGCCCACAGGGGCCGGCATATGGCTACACCTTC.

This clonotype occurred many times. The chain employs TRBV6-1 and TRBJ1-2; no clear D gene. V lost 5 bases and J 0 bases, leaving 10 bases between the germline ends. The CDR3 is 14 residues long. CDR1 is MNHNS, CDR2 SASEGT, per germline. The CDR3 loop is CASSQLGANYGYTF. For the CDR3, the DNA is TGTGCCAGCAGTCAACTTGGAGCTAACTATGGCTACACCTTC.

This clonotype occurred many times. The V call is TRBV18, the J call TRBJ2-1; D remains unclear. The V gene lost 3 bases and the J gene lost 0 bases, with 9 bases spanning the gap. CDR3 length: 15 residues. CDR1 and CDR2 (germline): KGHSH, LQKENI. In DNA form, the CDR3 reads TGTGCCAGCTCACCTAACAGAATCTCCTACAATGAGCAGTTCTTC. It encodes CASSPNRISYNEQFF.

By frequency in the sample, this clonotype is medium-sized (0.01 to 0.1%). The chain has TRBV20-1 and TRBJ1-1; the D gene is possibly TRBD1 (5 bases). CDR3 length equals 14 residues. CDR1 is DFQATT, CDR2 SNEGSKA, per germline (reference sequence). V lost 3 bases and J 4 bases, leaving 15 bases between the germline ends. The CDR3 region has the DNA TGCAGTGCTAGCGCGGGCAGGGCTTCCACTGAAGCTTTCTTT. It specifies CSASAGRASTEAFF.

This sequence joins TRBV7-2 and TRBJ1-1; D may be TRBD1 (5 bases). Germline values: CDR1 SGHTA, CDR2 FQGNSA. This CDR3 is built from 15 residues. V dropped 1 base and J dropped 1 base, with 10 bases sitting between them. CDR3: CASSLGGTQNTEAFF. The DNA of the CDR3 is TGTGCCAGCAGCTTAGGGGGCACCCAGAACACTGAAGCTTTCTTT.

This clonotype has only a few counts. The genes are TRBV6-5 and TRBJ2-3, with 11 nucleotides matching TRBD2. This CDR3 has 16 residues. Trimming removed 4 bases from V and 4 bases from J; junction bases left unmatched: 7. From germline, CDR1 is MNHEY and CDR2 SVGAGI. CDR3 nucleotide sequence: TGTGCCAGCAGTTCCGCGTGGGGACTAGCGGCAGATACGCAGTATTTT. It translates to CASSSAWGLAADTQYF.

This clonotype was recorded at least ten times. The J gene is TRBJ2-3, the V gene TRBV29-1, with 9 bases matching TRBD2. CDR1 is SQVTM and CDR2 is ANQGSEA in the germline V gene. V lost 6 bases to trimming and J lost 3 bases; unmatched junction nucleotides: 10. The CDR3 extends over 15 amino acids. CDR3 residues: CSVPGSSGRTDTQYF. The CDR3 nucleotides are TGCAGCGTCCCCGGGAGTAGCGGGAGAACAGATACGCAGTATTTT.

Ten or more counts support this clonotype. V usage is TRBV6-1 and J usage is TRBJ2-2, with 10 bases that match TRBD1. The CDR3 totals 15 residues. Germline V gene data show CDR1 as MNHNS and CDR2 as SASEGT. The V segment lost 6 bases and the J segment 6 bases; nucleotides outside the gene matches: 7. CDR3 sequence (DNA): TGTGCCAGCAGCTCGGGACAGGGGATAGCCGGGGAGCTGTTTTTT. Protein sequence: CASSSGQGIAGELFF.

This clonotype was found a few times. J is TRBJ2-3 and V is TRBV11-2; TRBD1 agrees at 7 bases. CDR3 length equals 16 residues. With V trimmed by 6 bases and J by 2 bases, 11 bases remained unmatched. Germline CDR1 SGHAT, CDR2 FQNNGV. The DNA of the CDR3 is TGTGCCAGCAGGGAACTCCCGGGACAGCTCACAGATACGCAGTATTTT. Translating gives CASRELPGQLTDTQYF. Looking up the rest from reference TRBV11-2 and TRBJ2-3 gives the full variable domain: EAGVAQSPRYKIIEKRQSVAFWCNPISGHATLYWYQQILGQGPKLLIQFQNNGVVDDSQLPKDRFSAERLKGVDSTLKIQPAKLEDSAVYLCASRELPGQLTDTQYFGPGTRLTVL.

This clonotype was seen repeatedly, ten times or more. The chain combines TRBV7-9 with TRBJ2-1, with 8 bases aligning to TRBD2. Germline V CDR1 and CDR2: SEHNR, FQNEAQ (reference sequence). This CDR3 spans 15 amino acids. The junction had 7 bases not matched to a gene; V was cut back by 5 bases and J by 4 bases. Here the CDR3 reads CASSPGRAKYNEQFF. The DNA of the CDR3 is TGTGCCAGCAGCCCCGGGAGGGCCAAGTACAATGAGCAGTTCTTC.

The rearrangement joins TRBV6-5 to TRBJ1-5; 7 bases are shared with TRBD1. The CDR3 length is 15 residues. After removal of 2 bases from V and 3 bases from J, the junction contained 4 bases not matched to a gene. CDR1 is MNHEY and CDR2 is SVGAGI in the germline V gene. The CDR3 protein is CASSYTGQLNQPQHF. Written as DNA, the CDR3 is TGTGCCAGCAGTTACACGGGACAGCTCAATCAGCCCCAGCATTTT.

There are many counts of this clonotype. The gene calls are TRBV2 and TRBJ1-3; D gene uncertain. This CDR3 has 13 amino acids. V lost 4 bases and J lost 0, with 4 bases in between. CDR1 is SNHLY and CDR2 is FYNNEI in the germline V gene. CDR3 sequence: CASSASSGNTIYF. The DNA of the CDR3 is TGTGCCAGCAGTGCCAGCTCTGGAAACACCATATATTTT. Together with reference TRBV2 and TRBJ1-3, the CDR3 gives the full variable domain: EPEVTQTPSHQVTQMGQEVILRCVPISNHLYFYWYRQILGQKVEFLVSFYNNEISEKSEIFDDQFSVERPDGSNFTLKIRSTKLEDSAMYFCASSASSGNTIYFGEGSWLTVV.

This clonotype has ten or more counts. The chain has TRBV20-1 and TRBJ1-1, with 7 bases that match TRBD1. Trimming cost V 1 base and J 3 bases; bases outside gene matches: 11. Per the germline V gene, CDR1 is DFQATT and CDR2 is SNEGSKA (reference sequence). CDR3 length equals 16 residues. CDR3 nucleotide sequence: TGCAGTGCTAGAGGGGTTGACAGGGCGATCTACACTGAAGCTTTCTTT. As protein: CSARGVDRAIYTEAFF.

This clonotype was observed many times. The chain is built from TRBV20-1 and TRBJ2-3; 7 bases align to TRBD2. With V trimmed by 0 bases and J by 4 bases, 4 bases remained unmatched. The CDR3 extends over 14 amino acids. The V gene's germline CDR1 is DFQATT and CDR2 SNEGSKA (reference sequence). CDR3 nucleotides: TGCAGTGCTAGAGATAGCCGGGAGGCAGATACGCAGTATTTT. Its translation is CSARDSREADTQYF.

This clonotype was picked up many times. The chain joins TRBV30 to TRBJ2-1, with D possibly TRBD1 on 5 matching bases. V lost 3 bases and J lost 10, with 16 bases in between. Germline V gene lookup returns CDR1 GTSNPN and CDR2 SVGIG (reference sequence). The CDR3 is made up of 13 amino acids. Written as DNA, the CDR3 is TGTGCCTGGAGGGATACAGGTTACTTCGAGCAGTTCTTC. Translating it yields CAWRDTGYFEQFF.

This clonotype was picked up many times. The V call is TRBV27, the J call TRBJ2-6; D is unclear. The CDR3 sequence is 16 residues long. Germline V gives CDR1 MNHEY, CDR2 SMNVEV (reference sequence). Between the trimmed V and J ends, which lost 5 bases and 0 bases, there was a span of 11 bases. In DNA, the CDR3 is TGTGCCAGCAGTGCCCGGACCTTCTCTGGGGCCAACGTCCTGACTTTC. Protein: CASSARTFSGANVLTF. The full variable domain, in which reference TRBV27 and TRBJ2-6 provide the parts outside the CDR3, is EAQVTQNPRYLITVTGKKLTVTCSQNMNHEYMSWYRQDPGLGLRQIYYSMNVEVTDKGDVPEGYKVSRKEKRNFPLILESPSPNQTSLYFCASSARTFSGANVLTFGAGSRLTVL.